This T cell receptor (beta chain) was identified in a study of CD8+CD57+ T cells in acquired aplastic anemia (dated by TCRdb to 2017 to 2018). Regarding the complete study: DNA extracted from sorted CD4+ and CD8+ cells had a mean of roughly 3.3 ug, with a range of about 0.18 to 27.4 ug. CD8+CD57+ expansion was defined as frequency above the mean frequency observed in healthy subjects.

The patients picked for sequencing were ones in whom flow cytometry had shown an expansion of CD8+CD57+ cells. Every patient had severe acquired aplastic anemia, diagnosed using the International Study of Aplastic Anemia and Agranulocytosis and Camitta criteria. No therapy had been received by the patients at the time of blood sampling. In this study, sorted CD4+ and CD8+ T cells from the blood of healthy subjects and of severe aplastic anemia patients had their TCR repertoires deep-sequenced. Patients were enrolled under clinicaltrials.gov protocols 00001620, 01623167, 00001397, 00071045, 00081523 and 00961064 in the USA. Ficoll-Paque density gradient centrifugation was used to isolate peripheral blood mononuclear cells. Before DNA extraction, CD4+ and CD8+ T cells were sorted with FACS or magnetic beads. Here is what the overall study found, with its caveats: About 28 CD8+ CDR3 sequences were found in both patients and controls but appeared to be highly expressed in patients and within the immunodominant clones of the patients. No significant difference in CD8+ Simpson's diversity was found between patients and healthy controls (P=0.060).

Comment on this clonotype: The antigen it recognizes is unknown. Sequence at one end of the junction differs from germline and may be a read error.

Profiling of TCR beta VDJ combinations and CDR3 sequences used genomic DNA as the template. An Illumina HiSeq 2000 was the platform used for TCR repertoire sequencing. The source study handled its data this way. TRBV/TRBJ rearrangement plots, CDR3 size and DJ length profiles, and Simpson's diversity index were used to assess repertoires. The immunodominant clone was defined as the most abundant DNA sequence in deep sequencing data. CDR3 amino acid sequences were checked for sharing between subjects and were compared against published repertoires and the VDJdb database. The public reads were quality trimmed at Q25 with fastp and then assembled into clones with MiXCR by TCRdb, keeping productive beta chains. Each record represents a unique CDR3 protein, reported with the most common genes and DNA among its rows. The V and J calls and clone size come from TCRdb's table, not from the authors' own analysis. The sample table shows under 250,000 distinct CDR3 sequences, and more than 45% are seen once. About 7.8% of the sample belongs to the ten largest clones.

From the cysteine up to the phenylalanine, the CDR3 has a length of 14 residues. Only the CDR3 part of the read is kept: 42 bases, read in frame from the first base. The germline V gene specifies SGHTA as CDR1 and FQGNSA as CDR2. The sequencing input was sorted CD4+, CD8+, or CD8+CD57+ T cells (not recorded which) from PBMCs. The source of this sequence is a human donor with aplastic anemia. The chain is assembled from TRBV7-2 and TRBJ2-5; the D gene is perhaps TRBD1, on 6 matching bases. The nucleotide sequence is TGTGCCAGCAGCGATGGACAGTTTAGGGAGACCCGGTACTTC. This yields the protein CASSDGQFRETRYF.